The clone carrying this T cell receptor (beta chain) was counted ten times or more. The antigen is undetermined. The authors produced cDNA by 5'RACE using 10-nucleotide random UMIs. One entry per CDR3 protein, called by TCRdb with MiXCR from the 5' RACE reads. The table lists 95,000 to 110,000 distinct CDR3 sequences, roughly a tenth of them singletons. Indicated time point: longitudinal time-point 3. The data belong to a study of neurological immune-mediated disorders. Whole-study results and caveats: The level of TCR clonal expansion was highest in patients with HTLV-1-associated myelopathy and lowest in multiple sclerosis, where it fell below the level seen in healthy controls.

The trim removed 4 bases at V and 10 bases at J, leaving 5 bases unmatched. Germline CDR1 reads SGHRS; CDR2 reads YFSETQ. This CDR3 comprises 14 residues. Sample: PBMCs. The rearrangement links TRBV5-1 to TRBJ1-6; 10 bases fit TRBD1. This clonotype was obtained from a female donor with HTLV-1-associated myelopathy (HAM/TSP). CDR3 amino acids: CASSPDRGGSPLHF. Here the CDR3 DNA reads TGCGCCAGCAGCCCGGACAGGGGGGGCTCACCCCTCCACTTT.